Below, one T cell receptor beta chain is given with its context. This clone was observed at least ten times. This receptor's antigen is unknown. No qualities accompany the bases; no much larger clone lies one base away. No treatment had been received by any patient before thyroid surgery. Using T-cell receptor beta sequencing, the study looked back at clinical samples from patients collected from about 2011 to 2019. Library preparation employed PCR. The sequencer was an Illumina HiSeq 4000. The TCR beta-chain CDR3 region of each patient was profiled by high-throughput sequencing. As for how the authors treated the data: A classifier to discriminate distant-metastatic papillary thyroid cancer patients was built from CDR3 differences across clinicopathological groups. The Shannon index was used to measure repertoire diversity, and the Morisita-Horn index was used to measure how similar tumor and blood repertoires were. The public sequencing data were trimmed at Q25 with fastp and processed into clonotypes with MiXCR by TCRdb, which kept only in-frame beta chains. V and J calls and clone size were set by TCRdb, not the authors. Here the sample has around 65,000 clones; more than 13% occur a single time. Over 6% of the sample is in the top ten clones.

This record comes from a study of metastatic and nonmetastatic thyroid tumors (dated by TCRdb to about 2020). For the wider study: The researchers compared repertoires between peripheral blood samples and tumor or nodule tissue samples from patients with malignant or benign thyroid disease. General study outcomes and caveats: In both blood and tumor samples, TCR beta diversity was reported to be significantly higher in malignant tumors than in benign nodules.

Sample: blood. The sequence was collected from a male donor with papillary thyroid cancer or a benign thyroid nodule (not recorded which). Some clones in this sample may be carry-over from other donors' samples.

The DNA reads as follows: TGTGCCAGCAGCTCCTATCCGGGACAGGGGGCAATTGACGAGCAGTACTTC. This sequence encodes CASSSYPGQGAIDEQYF. The chain joins TRBV11-1 to TRBJ2-7, with 12 junctional bases fitting TRBD1. CDR1 SGHAT and CDR2 FQDESV are derived from the germline V gene (reference sequence). Ends trimmed: V by 4 bases, J by 5 bases; bases unmatched to a gene: 12. The CDR3 numbers 17 residues from cysteine through phenylalanine. Only the CDR3 DNA is retained, 51 bases long and in frame from the first base.